The T cell receptor beta chain under discussion was sequenced for a study of T cell changes during pregnancy in multiple sclerosis. V gave up 2 bases and J gave up 1 base; unmatched junction bases: 9. Germline V gene sequence: CDR1 GTSNPN, CDR2 SVGIG (reference sequence). The CDR3 sequence is 16 residues long. Assay used: immunoSEQ multiplex PCR; TCRdb lists only in-frame clones, some missing. The data show roughly 79,000 clones, about 90% seen once. The rearrangement links TRBV30 to TRBJ2-5; TRBD2 agrees at 8 bases. This specimen consisted of CD4+ T cells from peripheral blood mononuclear cells, obtained before pregnancy. This clonotype was sampled from a female donor with multiple sclerosis, enrolled in a pregnancy study. CDR3 sequence reads: CAWSQWASGRQETQYF. In nucleotides, the CDR3 is TGTGCCTGGAGTCAGTGGGCTAGCGGGCGCCAAGAGACCCAGTACTTC.